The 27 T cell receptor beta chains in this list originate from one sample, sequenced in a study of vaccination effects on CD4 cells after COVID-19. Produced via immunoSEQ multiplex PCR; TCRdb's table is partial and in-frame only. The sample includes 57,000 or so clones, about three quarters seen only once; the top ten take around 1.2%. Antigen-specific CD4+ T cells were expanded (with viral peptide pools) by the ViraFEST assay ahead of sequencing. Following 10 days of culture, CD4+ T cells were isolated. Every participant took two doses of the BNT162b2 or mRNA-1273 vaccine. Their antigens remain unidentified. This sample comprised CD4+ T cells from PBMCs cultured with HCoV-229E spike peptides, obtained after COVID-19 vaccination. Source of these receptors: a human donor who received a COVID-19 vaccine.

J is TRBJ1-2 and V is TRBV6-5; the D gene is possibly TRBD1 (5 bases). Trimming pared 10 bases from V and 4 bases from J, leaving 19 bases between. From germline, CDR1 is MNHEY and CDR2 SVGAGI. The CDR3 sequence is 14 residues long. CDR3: CATWGERVGYGYTF. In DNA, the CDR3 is TGTGCCACCTGGGGGGAAAGGGTGGGCTATGGCTACACCTTC.

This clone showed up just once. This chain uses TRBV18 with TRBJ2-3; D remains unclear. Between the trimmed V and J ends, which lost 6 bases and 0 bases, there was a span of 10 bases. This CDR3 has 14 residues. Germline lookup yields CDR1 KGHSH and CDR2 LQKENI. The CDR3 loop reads CASSPAVSTDTQYF. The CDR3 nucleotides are TGTGCCAGCTCCCCGGCTGTGAGCACAGATACGCAGTATTTT.

This CDR3 is CASSLAALGMNTEAFF. As DNA, the CDR3 is TGCGCCAGCAGCTTAGCAGCCCTGGGGATGAACACTGAAGCTTTCTTT. The chain has TRBV5-1 and TRBJ1-1, with D hard to call. The germline gives CDR1 SGHRS, CDR2 YFSETQ. The length of the CDR3 is 16 residues. The germline V and J ends were trimmed by 2 bases and 0 bases, with 14 bases remaining between them.

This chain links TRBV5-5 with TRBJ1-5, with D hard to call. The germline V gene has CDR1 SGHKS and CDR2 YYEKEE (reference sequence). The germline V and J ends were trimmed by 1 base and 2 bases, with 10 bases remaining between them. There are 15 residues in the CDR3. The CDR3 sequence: CASSLSGFGNQPQHF. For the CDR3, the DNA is TGTGCCAGCAGCTTGTCGGGGTTCGGCAATCAGCCCCAGCATTTT.

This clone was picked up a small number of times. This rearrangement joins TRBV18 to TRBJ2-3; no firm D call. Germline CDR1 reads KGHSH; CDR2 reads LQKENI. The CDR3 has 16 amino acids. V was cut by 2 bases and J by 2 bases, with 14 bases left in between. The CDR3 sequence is CASSPVLQSYTDTQYF. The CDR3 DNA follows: TGTGCCAGCTCACCAGTCCTTCAGAGTTACACAGATACGCAGTATTTT.

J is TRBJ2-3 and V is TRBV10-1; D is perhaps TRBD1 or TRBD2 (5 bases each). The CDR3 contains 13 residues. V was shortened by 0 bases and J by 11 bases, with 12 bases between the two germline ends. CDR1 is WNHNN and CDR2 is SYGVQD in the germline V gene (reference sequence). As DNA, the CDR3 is TGCGCCAGCAGTGAGTCGGGACGTCATGTGCAGTATTTT. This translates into CASSESGRHVQYF.

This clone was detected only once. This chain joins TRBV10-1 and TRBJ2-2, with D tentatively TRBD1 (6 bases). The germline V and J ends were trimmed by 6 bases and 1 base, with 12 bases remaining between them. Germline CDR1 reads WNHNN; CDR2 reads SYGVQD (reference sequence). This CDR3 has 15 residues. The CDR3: CASSGRGLNTGELFF. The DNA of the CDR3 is TGCGCCAGCAGCGGCAGGGGCCTGAACACCGGGGAGCTGTTTTTT.

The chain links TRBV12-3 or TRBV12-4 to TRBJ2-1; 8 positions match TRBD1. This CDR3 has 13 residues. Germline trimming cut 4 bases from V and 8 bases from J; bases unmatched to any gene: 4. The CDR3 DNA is TGTGCCAGCAGTTCAACAGGGGGACATGAGCAGTTCTTC. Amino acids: CASSSTGGHEQFF.

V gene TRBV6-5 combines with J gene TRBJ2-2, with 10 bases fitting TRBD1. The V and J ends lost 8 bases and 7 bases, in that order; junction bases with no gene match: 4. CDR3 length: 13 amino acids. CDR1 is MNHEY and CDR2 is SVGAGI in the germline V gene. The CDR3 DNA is TGTGCCAGCGGACAGGGGGGAGGCGGGGAGCTGTTTTTT. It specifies CASGQGGGGELFF.

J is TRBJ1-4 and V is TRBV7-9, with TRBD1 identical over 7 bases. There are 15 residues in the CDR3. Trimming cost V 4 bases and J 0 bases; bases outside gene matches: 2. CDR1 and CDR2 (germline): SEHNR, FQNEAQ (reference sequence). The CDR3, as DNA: TGTGCCAGCAGCTCCGGACAGGCAACTAATGAAAAACTGTTTTTT. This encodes CASSSGQATNEKLFF.

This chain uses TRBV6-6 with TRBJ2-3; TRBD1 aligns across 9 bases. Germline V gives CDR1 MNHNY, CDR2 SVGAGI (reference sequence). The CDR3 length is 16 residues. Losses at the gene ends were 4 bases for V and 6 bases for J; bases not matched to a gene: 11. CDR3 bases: TGTGCCAGCAGTTTAGCCTTACAGGGGGCGCAGGATACGCAGTATTTT. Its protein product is CASSLALQGAQDTQYF.

CDR3: CATSDLEGGRNGELFF. CDR3 in DNA: TGTGCCACCAGTGATTTGGAGGGGGGGCGGAACGGGGAGCTGTTTTTT. The V call is TRBV24-1, the J call TRBJ2-2; possible D gene TRBD2, 7 bases. The CDR3 covers 16 residues. CDR1 is KGHDR and CDR2 is SFDVKD in the germline V gene. V was clipped by 0 bases and J by 7 bases, with 14 bases between them.

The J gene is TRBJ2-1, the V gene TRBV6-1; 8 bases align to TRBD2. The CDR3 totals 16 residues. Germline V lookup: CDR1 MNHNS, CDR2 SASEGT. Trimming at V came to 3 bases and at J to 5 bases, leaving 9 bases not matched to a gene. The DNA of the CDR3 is TGTGCCAGCAGTGACCATATAGCGGGGCTGAACAATGAGCAGTTCTTC. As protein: CASSDHIAGLNNEQFF.

The CDR3 loop reads CASSLQSRVGEKLFF. The CDR3 DNA follows: TGTGCCAGCAGCTTACAGAGCAGGGTTGGTGAAAAACTGTTTTTT. The chain joins TRBV7-2 to TRBJ1-4, with D possibly being TRBD1 (5 bases). Deletions cut 2 bases from V and 7 bases from J, with 14 bases between. Germline assignment: CDR1 SGHTA and CDR2 FQGNSA. This CDR3 is built from 15 residues.

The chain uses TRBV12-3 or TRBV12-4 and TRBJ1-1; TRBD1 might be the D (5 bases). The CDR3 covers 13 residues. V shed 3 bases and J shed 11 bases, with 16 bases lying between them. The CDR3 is CASSFSAGVDAFF. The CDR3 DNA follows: TGTGCCAGCAGTTTTTCTGCGGGGGTTGACGCTTTCTTT.

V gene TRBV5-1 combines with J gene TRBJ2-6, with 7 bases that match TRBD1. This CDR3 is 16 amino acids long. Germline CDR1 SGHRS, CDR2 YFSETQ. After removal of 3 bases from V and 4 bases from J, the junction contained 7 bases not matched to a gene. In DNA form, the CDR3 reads TGCGCCAGCAGCTCGACAGGGTTGGCGGGGGCCAACGTCCTGACTTTC. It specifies CASSSTGLAGANVLTF.

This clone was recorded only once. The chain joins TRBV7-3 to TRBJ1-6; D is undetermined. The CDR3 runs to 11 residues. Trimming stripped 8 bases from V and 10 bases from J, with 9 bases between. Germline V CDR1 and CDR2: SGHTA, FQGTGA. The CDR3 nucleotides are TGTGCCAGCCCCCCCGGATCACCCCTCCACTTT. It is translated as CASPPGSPLHF.

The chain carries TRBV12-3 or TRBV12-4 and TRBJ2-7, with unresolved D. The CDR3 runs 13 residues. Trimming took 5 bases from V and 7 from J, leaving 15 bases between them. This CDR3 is CASSPTQTSEQYV. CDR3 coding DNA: TGTGCCAGCAGTCCTACACAGACATCAGAGCAGTACGTC.

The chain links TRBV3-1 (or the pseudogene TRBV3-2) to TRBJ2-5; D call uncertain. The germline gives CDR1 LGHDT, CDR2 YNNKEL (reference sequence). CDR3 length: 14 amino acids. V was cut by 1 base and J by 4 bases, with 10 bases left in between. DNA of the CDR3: TGTGCCAGCAGCCAAGGAATAGTCCGAGAGACCCAGTACTTC. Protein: CASSQGIVRETQYF.

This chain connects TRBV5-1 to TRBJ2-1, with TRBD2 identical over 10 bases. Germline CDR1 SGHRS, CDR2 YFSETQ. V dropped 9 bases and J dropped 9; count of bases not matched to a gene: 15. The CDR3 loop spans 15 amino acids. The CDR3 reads CATRLSGGAPGEQFF. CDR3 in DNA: TGCGCCACGAGACTAAGCGGGGGGGCCCCGGGTGAGCAGTTCTTC.

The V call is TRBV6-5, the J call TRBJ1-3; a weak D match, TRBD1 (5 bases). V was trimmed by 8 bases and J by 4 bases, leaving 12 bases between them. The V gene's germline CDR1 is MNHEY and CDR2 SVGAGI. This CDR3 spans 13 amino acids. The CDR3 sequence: CASLRVSGNTIYF. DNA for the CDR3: TGTGCCAGCCTCAGGGTGTCCGGAAACACCATATATTTT.

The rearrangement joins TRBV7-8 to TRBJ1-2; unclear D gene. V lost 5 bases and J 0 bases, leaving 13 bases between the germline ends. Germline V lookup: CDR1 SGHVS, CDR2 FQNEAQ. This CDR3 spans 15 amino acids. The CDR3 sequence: CASSHRSQSNYGYTF. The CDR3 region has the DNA TGTGCCAGCAGCCATCGGTCACAGTCTAACTATGGCTACACCTTC.

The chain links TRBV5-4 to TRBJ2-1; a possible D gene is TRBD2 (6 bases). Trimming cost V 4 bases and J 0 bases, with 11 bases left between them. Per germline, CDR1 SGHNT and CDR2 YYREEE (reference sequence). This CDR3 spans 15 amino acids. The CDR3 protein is CASSLAGSSYNEQFF. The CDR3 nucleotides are TGTGCCAGCAGCCTCGCGGGGAGCTCCTACAATGAGCAGTTCTTC.

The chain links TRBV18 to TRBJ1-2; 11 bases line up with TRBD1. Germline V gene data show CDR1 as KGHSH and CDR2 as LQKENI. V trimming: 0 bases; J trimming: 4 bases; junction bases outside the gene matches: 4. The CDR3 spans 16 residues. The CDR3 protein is CASSPPGTGGIYGYTF. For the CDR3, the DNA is TGTGCCAGCTCACCACCCGGGACAGGGGGAATCTATGGCTACACCTTC.

The CDR3 loop is CASSLFEKVNTEAFF. The CDR3 region has the DNA TGTGCCAGCTCACTTTTCGAGAAAGTGAACACTGAAGCTTTCTTT. V gene TRBV18 combines with J gene TRBJ1-1; D uncertain. CDR1 and CDR2 from the germline V gene are KGHSH and LQKENI. Trimming removed 4 bases at V and 0 bases at J, with 12 bases between. The CDR3 spans 15 residues.

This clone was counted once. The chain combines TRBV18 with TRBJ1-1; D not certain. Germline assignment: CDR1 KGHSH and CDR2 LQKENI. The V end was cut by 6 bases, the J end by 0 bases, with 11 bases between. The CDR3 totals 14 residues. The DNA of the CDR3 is TGTGCCAGCTCGGACGGAGGTGTGAACACTGAAGCTTTCTTT. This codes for CASSDGGVNTEAFF.

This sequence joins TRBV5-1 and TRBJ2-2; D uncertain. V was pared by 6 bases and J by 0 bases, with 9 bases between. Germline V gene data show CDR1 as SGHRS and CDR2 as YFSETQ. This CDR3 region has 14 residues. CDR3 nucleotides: TGCGCCAGCAATGTACAGCCGAACACCGGGGAGCTGTTTTTT. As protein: CASNVQPNTGELFF. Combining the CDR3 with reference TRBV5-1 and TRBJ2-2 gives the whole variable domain KAGVTQTPRYLIKTRGQQVTLSCSPISGHRSVSWYQQTPGQGLQFLFEYFSETQRNKGNFPGRFSGRQFSNSRSEMNVSTLELGDSALYLCASNVQPNTGELFFGEGSRLTVL.